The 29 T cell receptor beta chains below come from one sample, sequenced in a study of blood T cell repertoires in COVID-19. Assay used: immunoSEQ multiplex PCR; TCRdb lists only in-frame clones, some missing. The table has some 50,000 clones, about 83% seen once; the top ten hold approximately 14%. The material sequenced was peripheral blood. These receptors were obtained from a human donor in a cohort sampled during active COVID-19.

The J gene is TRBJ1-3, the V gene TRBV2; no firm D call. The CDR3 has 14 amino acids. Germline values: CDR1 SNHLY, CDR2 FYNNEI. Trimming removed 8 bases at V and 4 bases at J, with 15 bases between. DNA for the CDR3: TGTGCCAGCCTCAATTCGGGTGCCGGAAACACCATATATTTT. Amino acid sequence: CASLNSGAGNTIYF.

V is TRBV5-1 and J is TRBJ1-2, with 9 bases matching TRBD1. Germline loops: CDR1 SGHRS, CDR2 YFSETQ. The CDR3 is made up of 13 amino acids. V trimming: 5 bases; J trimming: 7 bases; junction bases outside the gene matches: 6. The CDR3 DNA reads TGCGCCAGCAGAACGGGACAGGGTGCTGGCTACACCTTC. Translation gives CASRTGQGAGYTF.

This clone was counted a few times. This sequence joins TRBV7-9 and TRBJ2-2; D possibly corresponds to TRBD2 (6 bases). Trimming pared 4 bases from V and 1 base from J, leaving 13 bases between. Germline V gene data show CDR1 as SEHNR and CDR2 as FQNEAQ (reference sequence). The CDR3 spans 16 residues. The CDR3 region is CASSSPLAENTGELFF. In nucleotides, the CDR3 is TGTGCCAGCAGCTCGCCCTTAGCGGAGAACACCGGGGAGCTGTTTTTT.

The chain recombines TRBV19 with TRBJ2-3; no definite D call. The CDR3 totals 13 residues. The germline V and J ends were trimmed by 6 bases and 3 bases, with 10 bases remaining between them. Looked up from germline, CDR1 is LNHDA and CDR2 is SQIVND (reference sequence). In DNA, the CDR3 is TGTGCCAGTAGCACGCCCGAGACAGATACGCAGTATTTT. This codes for CASSTPETDTQYF.

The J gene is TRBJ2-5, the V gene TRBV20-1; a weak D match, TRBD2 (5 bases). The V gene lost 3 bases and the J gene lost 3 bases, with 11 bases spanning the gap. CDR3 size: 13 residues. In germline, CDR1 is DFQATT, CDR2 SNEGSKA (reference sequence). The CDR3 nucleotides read TGCAGTGCTAGTCCGGGGTCCAAAGAGACCCAGTACTTC. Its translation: CSASPGSKETQYF.

The CDR3 DNA sequence: TGTGCCAGCAGCTTAGGTACAGGGTTGAACACTGAAGCTTTCTTT. This translates into CASSLGTGLNTEAFF. The genes are TRBV11-2 and TRBJ1-1; TRBD1 might be the D (6 bases). The CDR3 length is 15 residues. Germline CDR1 is SGHAT and CDR2 is FQNNGV. The ends were cut back, 1 base at V and 0 bases at J, with 9 bases in the middle.

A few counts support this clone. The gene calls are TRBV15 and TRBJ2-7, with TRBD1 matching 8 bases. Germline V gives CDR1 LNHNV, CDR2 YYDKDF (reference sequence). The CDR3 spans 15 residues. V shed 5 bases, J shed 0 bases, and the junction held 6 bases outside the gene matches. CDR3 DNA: TGTGCCACCAGCCCTCGGACAGGGAGCTCCTACGAGCAGTACTTC. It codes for CATSPRTGSSYEQYF. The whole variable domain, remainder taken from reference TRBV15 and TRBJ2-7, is DAMVIQNPRYQVTQFGKPVTLSCSQTLNHNVMYWYQQKSSQAPKLLFHYYDKDFNNEADTPDNFQSRRPNTSFCFLDIRSPGLGDTAMYLCATSPRTGSSYEQYFGPGTRLTVT.

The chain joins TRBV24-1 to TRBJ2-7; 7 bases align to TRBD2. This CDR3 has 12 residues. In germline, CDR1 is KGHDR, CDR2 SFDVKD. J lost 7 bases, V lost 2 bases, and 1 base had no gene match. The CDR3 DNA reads TGTGCCACCAGTGATTGGGGGGGAGAGCAGTACTTC. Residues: CATSDWGGEQYF.

The CDR3 region has the DNA TGCGCCAGCAGCTTTCGGCAGGCGGGGACAGATACGCAGTATTTT. Protein product: CASSFRQAGTDTQYF. V gene TRBV5-1 combines with J gene TRBJ2-3, with D possibly being TRBD2 (6 bases). V lost 2 bases and J lost 3, with 13 bases in between. CDR1 SGHRS and CDR2 YFSETQ come from the germline V gene. The CDR3 has 15 amino acids.

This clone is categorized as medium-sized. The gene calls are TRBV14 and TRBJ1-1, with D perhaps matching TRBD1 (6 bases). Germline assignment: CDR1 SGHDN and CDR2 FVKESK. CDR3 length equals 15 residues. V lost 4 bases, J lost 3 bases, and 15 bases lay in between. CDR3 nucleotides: TGTGCCAGCAGCCCCCTACAGGGTAAAGACACTGAAGCTTTCTTT. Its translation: CASSPLQGKDTEAFF. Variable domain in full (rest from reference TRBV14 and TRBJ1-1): EAGVTQFPSHSVIEKGQTVTLRCDPISGHDNLYWYRRVMGKEIKFLLHFVKESKQDESGMPNNRFLAERTGGTYSTLKVQPAELEDSGVYFCASSPLQGKDTEAFFGQGTRLTVV.

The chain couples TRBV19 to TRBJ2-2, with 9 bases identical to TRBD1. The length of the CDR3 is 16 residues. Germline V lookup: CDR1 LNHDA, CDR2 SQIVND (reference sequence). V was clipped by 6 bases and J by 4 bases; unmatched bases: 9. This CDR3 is CASRTGGTRGTGELFF. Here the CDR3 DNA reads TGTGCCAGTAGAACAGGGGGCACTCGAGGCACCGGGGAGCTGTTTTTT.

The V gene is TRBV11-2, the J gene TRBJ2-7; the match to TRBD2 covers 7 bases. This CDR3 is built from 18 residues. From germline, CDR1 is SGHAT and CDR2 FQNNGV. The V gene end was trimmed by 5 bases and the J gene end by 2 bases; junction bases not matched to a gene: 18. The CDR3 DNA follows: TGTGCCAGCAGCCTTAGGGGTGGAACGGGGGGTGCCGCCTACGAGCAGTACTTC. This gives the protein CASSLRGGTGGAAYEQYF.

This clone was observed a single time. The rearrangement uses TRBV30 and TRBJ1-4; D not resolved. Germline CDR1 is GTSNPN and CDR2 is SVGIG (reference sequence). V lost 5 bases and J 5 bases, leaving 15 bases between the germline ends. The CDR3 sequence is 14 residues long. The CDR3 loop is CAWAMSWANEKLFF. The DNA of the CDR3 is TGTGCCTGGGCGATGTCGTGGGCCAATGAAAAACTGTTTTTT.

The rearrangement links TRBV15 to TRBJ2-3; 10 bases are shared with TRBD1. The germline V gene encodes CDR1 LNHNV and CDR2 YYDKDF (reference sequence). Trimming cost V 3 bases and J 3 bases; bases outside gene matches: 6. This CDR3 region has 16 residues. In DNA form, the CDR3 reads TGTGCCACCAGCAGGAGGACAGGGGGTGATACAGATACGCAGTATTTT. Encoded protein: CATSRRTGGDTDTQYF.

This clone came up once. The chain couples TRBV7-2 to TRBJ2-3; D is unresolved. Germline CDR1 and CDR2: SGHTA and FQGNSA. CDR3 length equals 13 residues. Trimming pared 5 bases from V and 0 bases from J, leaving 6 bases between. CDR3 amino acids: CASSGSSTDTQYF. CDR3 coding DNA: TGTGCCAGCAGCGGCTCTAGCACAGATACGCAGTATTTT.

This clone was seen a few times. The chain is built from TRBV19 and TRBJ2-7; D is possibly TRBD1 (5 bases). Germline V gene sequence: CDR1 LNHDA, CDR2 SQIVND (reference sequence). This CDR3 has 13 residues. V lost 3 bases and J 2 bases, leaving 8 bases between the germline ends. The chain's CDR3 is CASSIKQAYEQYF. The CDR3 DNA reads TGTGCCAGTAGTATTAAACAGGCCTACGAGCAGTACTTC.

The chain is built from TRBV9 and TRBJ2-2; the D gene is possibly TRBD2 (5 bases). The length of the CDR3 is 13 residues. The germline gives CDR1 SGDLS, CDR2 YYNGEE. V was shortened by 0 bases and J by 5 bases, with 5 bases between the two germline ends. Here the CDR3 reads CASSVGLTGELFF. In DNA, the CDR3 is TGTGCCAGCAGCGTAGGACTAACCGGGGAGCTGTTTTTT.

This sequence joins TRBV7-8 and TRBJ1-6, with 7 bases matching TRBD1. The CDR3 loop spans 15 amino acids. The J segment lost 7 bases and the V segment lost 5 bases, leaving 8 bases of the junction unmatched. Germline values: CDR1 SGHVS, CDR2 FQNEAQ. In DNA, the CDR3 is TGTGCCAGCAGCCCAGAGGGACAGTTGAATTCACCCCTCCACTTT. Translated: CASSPEGQLNSPLHF.

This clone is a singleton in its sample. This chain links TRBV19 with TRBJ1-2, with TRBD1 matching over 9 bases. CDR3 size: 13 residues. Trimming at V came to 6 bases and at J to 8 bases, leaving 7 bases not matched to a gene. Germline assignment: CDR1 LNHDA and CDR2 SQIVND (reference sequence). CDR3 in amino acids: CASRGQGFMGYTF. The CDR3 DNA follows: TGTGCCAGTAGAGGACAGGGGTTCATGGGCTACACCTTC. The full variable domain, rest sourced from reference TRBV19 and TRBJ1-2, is DGGITQSPKYLFRKEGQNVTLSCEQNLNHDAMYWYRQDPGQGLRLIYYSQIVNDFQKGDIAEGYSVSREKKESFPLTVTSAQKNPTAFYLCASRGQGFMGYTFGSGTRLTVV.

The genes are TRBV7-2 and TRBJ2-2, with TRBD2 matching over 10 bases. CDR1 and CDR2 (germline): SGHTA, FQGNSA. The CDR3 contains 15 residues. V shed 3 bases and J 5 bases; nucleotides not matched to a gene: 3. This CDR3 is CASSFQRGGTGELFF. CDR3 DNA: TGTGCCAGCAGCTTCCAGCGGGGGGGTACCGGGGAGCTGTTTTTT.

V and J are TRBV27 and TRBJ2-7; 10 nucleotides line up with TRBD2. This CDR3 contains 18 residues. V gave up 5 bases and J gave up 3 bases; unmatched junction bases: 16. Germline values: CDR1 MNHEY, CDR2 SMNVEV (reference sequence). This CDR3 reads CASSPRGIAGGGGYEQYF. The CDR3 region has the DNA TGTGCCAGCAGTCCCCGTGGAATAGCGGGAGGTGGTGGCTACGAGCAGTACTTC.

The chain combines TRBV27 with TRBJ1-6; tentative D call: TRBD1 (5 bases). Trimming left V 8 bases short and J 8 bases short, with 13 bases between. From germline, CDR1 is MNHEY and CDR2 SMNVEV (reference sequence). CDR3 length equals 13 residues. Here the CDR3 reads CASSRAYDSPLHF. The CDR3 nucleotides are TGTGCCAGCTCCAGGGCGTACGATTCACCCCTCCACTTT.

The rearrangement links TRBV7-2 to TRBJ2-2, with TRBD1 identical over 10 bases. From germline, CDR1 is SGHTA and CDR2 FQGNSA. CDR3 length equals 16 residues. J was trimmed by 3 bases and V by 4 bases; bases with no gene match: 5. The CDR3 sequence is CASSSGQGWDTGELFF. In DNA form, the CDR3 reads TGTGCCAGCAGCTCGGGACAGGGGTGGGACACCGGGGAGCTGTTTTTT.

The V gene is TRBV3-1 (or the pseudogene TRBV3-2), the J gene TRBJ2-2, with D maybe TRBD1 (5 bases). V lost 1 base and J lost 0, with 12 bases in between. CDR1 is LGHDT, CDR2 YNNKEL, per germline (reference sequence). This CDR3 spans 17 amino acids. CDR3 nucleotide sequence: TGTGCCAGCAGCCAAGTACTGGACACCGCGAACACCGGGGAGCTGTTTTTT. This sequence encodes CASSQVLDTANTGELFF.

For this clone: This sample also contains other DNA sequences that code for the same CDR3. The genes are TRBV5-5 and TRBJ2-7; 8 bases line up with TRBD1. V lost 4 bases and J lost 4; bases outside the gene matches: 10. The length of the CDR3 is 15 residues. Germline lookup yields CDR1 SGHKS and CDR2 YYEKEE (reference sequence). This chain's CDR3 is CASSQTTGGSYEQYF. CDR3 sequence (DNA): TGTGCCAGCAGCCAGACCACAGGGGGTTCGTACGAGCAGTACTTC.

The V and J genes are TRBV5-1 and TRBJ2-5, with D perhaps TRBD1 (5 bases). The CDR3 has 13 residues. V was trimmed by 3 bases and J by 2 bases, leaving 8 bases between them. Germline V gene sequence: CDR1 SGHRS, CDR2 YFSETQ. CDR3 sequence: CASSWTSQETQYF. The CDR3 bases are TGCGCCAGCAGCTGGACATCTCAAGAGACCCAGTACTTC.

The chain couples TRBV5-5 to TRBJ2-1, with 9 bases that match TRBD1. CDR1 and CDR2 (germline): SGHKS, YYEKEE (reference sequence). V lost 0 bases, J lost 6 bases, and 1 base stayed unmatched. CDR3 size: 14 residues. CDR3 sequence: CASSLGQGVNEQFF. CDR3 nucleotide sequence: TGTGCCAGCAGCTTGGGACAGGGGGTCAATGAGCAGTTCTTC. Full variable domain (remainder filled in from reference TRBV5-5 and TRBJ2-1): DAGVTQSPTHLIKTRGQQVTLRCSPISGHKSVSWYQQVLGQGPQFIFQYYEKEERGRGNFPDRFSARQFPNYSSELNVNALLLGDSALYLCASSLGQGVNEQFFGPGTRLTVL.

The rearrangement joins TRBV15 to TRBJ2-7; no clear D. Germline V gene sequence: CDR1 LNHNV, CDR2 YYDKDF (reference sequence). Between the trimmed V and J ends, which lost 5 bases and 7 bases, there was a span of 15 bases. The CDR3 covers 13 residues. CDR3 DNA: TGTGCCACCAGCTCTATACTCGGGTGGGAGCAGTACTTC. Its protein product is CATSSILGWEQYF.

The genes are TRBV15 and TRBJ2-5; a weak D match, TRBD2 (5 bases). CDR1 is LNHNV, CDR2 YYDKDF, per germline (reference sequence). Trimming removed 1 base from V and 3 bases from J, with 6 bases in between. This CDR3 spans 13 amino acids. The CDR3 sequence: CATSRVGEETQYF. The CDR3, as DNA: TGTGCCACCAGCAGAGTCGGGGAAGAGACCCAGTACTTC.